The 13 T cell receptor beta chains below were found in one sample sequenced in a study of CD8 T cells in ankylosing spondylitis. Each CDR3 protein gets one entry after TCRdb re-called the 5' RACE reads with MiXCR. The repertoire holds roughly 150,000 distinct CDR3 sequences, with around a third as singletons. Sequencing was performed on synovial fluid, either unsorted or a sorted T cell fraction (not recorded which). The receptors shown here come from a male donor with ankylosing spondylitis.

This clonotype has more than one count but fewer than ten. The CDR3 loop reads CASSFKYQETQYF. CDR3 DNA sequence: TGTGCCAGCAGTTTCAAGTACCAAGAGACCCAGTACTTC. V usage is TRBV27 and J usage is TRBJ2-5; no firm D call. Germline CDR1 is MNHEY and CDR2 is SMNVEV (reference sequence). The CDR3 extends over 13 amino acids. The V end lost 3 bases, the J end lost 0 bases, and 5 bases lay between the germline ends.

V gene TRBV15 combines with J gene TRBJ2-7, with TRBD1 matching over 8 bases. V gave up 3 bases and J gave up 5 bases; unmatched junction bases: 9. This CDR3 comprises 15 residues. Germline lookup yields CDR1 LNHNV and CDR2 YYDKDF (reference sequence). Here the CDR3 reads CATSRGDRRFDEQYF. The CDR3 DNA sequence: TGTGCCACCAGCAGGGGGGACAGGCGGTTTGACGAGCAGTACTTC.

There are a few counts of this clonotype. The chain is built from TRBV7-9 and TRBJ2-1; 8 bases are a match to TRBD1. The CDR3 loop spans 15 amino acids. CDR1 and CDR2 from the germline V gene are SEHNR and FQNEAQ (reference sequence). The V segment lost 5 bases and the J segment 8 bases; nucleotides outside the gene matches: 11. The CDR3 DNA sequence: TGTGCCAGCAGCGACACTGGGACAGGCATTGATGAGCAGTTCTTC. Protein: CASSDTGTGIDEQFF.

The V gene is TRBV6-1, the J gene TRBJ2-1; D is unresolved. The germline V gene has CDR1 MNHNS and CDR2 SASEGT. V was clipped by 5 bases and J by 0 bases, with 11 bases between them. This CDR3 has 15 residues. The CDR3 protein is CASSRWVHSYNEQFF. The CDR3 nucleotides are TGTGCCAGCAGTAGGTGGGTTCACTCCTACAATGAGCAGTTCTTC.

The chain couples TRBV7-2 to TRBJ2-3, with 8 bases identical to TRBD2. Germline CDR1 reads SGHTA; CDR2 reads FQGNSA. With V trimmed by 3 bases and J by 2 bases, 4 bases remained unmatched. The CDR3 has 15 amino acids. Here the CDR3 DNA reads TGTGCCAGCAGCTTTACTAGCGGATCCACAGATACGCAGTATTTT. Its translation: CASSFTSGSTDTQYF.

This clonotype was observed a few times. The chain couples TRBV7-8 to TRBJ2-1; D is possibly TRBD1 or TRBD2 (5 bases each). CDR3 size: 17 residues. Trimming removed 4 bases from V and 2 bases from J, with 18 bases in between. Germline CDR1 is SGHVS and CDR2 is FQNEAQ. CDR3 protein: CASSYRVLGRAYNEQFF. The CDR3 DNA follows: TGTGCCAGCAGCTACCGTGTACTGGGGCGGGCCTACAATGAGCAGTTCTTC.

The CDR3, as DNA: TGTGCCAGCAGTGAATTTGGGGGAGGGAGCACAGATACGCAGTATTTT. It is translated as CASSEFGGGSTDTQYF. The chain links TRBV25-1 to TRBJ2-3; TRBD2 agrees at 7 bases. With 1 base clipped from V and 0 bases from J, the junction kept 4 bases outside the gene matches. Germline lookup yields CDR1 MGHDK and CDR2 SYGVNS. The CDR3 is 16 amino acids.

This clonotype was observed a few times. The chain has TRBV5-1 and TRBJ2-5; TRBD1 matches at 7 bases. Germline V gene data show CDR1 as SGHRS and CDR2 as YFSETQ. This CDR3 spans 15 amino acids. The V and J ends lost 5 bases and 4 bases, in that order; junction bases with no gene match: 11. The CDR3 DNA sequence: TGCGCCAGCAGACCTCCCGGGACAGCGAGAGAGACCCAGTACTTC. Residues: CASRPPGTARETQYF.

This chain links TRBV5-6 with TRBJ1-6; D remains ambiguous. The V gene lost 4 bases and the J gene lost 10 bases, with 12 bases spanning the gap. Germline V gene sequence: CDR1 SGHDT, CDR2 YYEEEE. The CDR3 runs to 13 residues. CDR3 nucleotides: TGTGCCAGCAGCACGCAGCGGAGATCACCCCTCCACTTT. It specifies CASSTQRRSPLHF.

This clonotype was counted ten times or more. The chain joins TRBV20-1 to TRBJ2-1; D may be TRBD2 (5 bases). Trimming stripped 0 bases from V and 4 bases from J, with 19 bases between. CDR1 and CDR2 from the germline V gene are DFQATT and SNEGSKA (reference sequence). The CDR3 spans 17 residues. The CDR3 is CSARDPTDWRTYNEQFF. CDR3 bases: TGCAGTGCTAGAGACCCCACGGACTGGAGGACGTACAATGAGCAGTTCTTC.

This clonotype turned up a few times. V and J are TRBV5-6 and TRBJ2-7; D is possibly TRBD2 (6 bases). This CDR3 contains 15 residues. V was trimmed by 3 bases and J by 4 bases, leaving 17 bases between them. The germline gives CDR1 SGHDT, CDR2 YYEEEE. CDR3 sequence (DNA): TGTGCCAGCAGCTCTACCGGGACTTTCGGGTACGAGCAGTACTTC. It codes for CASSSTGTFGYEQYF.

This clonotype was picked up a small number of times. The V gene is TRBV25-1, the J gene TRBJ1-3; no definite D call. The CDR3 spans 12 residues. Germline-derived CDR1 and CDR2 are MGHDK and SYGVNS. V shed 6 bases and J shed 4 bases, with 7 bases lying between them. The CDR3 protein is CASSSQGNTIYF. Here the CDR3 DNA reads TGTGCCAGCAGCTCACAGGGAAACACCATATATTTT.

The V gene is TRBV12-3 or TRBV12-4, the J gene TRBJ2-1, with 9 bases fitting TRBD2. Trimming removed 5 bases from V and 9 bases from J; junction bases left unmatched: 14. The CDR3 spans 16 residues. The CDR3 DNA reads as TGTGCCAGCAGTCCCCAGAGGGTAGCGGGAGCAGTTGAGCAGTTCTTC. Amino acids: CASSPQRVAGAVEQFF.